This T cell receptor (beta chain) was identified in a study of T cell responses to AZD1222 COVID-19 vaccine. Study-level points and caveats: Only six people who got AZD1222 tested seropositive at baseline.

A note on this clone: The antigen remains unidentified.

Trimming took 6 bases from V and 7 from J; bases not matched to a gene: 9. CDR1 and CDR2 from the germline V gene are MNHEY and SVGAGI. This CDR3 comprises 14 residues. Data came from immunoSEQ multiplex PCR; TCRdb stores just in-frame clones and leaves some out. The sample includes fewer than 120,000 clones, 70% to 90% seen only once; the top ten take around 3.3%. V and J are TRBV6-5 and TRBJ1-5; 7 bases are a match to TRBD1. The sequence derives from an adult in good health. The source material was peripheral blood, sampled on day 0 of AZD1222 vaccination. The CDR3 region has the DNA TGTGCCAGCAGAATCAGACAGGGCGGACAGCCCCAGCATTTT. Protein sequence: CASRIRQGGQPQHF.